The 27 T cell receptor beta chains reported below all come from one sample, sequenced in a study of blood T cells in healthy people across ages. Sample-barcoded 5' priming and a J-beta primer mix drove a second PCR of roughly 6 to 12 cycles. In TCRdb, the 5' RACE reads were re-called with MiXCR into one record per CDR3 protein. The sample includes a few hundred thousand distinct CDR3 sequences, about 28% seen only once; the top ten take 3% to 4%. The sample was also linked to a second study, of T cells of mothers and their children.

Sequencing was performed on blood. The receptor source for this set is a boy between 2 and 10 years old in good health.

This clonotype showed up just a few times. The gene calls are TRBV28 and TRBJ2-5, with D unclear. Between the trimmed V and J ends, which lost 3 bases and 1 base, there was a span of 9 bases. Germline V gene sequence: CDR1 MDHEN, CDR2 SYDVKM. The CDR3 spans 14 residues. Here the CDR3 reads CASSFTQRQETQYF. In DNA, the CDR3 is TGTGCCAGCAGTTTCACACAGCGCCAAGAGACCCAGTACTTC.

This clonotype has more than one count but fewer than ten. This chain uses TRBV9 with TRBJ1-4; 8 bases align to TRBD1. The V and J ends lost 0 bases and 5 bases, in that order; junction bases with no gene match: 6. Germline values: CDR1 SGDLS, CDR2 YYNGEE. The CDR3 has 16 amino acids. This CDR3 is CASSVGRGQANEKLFF. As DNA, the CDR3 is TGTGCCAGCAGCGTAGGGCGGGGACAGGCGAATGAAAAACTGTTTTTT.

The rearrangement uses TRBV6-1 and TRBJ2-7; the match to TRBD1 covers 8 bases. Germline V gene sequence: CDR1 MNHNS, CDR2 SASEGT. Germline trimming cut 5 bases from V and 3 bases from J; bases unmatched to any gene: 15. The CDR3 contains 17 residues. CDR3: CASSPSRPGQGLYEQYF. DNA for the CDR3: TGTGCCAGCAGTCCTTCACGCCCCGGACAGGGACTCTACGAGCAGTACTTC.

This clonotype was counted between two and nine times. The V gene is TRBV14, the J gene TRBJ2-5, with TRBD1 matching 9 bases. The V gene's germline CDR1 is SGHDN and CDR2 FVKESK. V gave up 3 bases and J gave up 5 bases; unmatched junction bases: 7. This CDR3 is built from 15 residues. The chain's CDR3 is CASSHPDRGWETQYF. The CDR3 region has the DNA TGTGCCAGCAGCCATCCGGACAGGGGTTGGGAGACCCAGTACTTC. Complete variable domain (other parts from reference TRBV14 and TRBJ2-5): EAGVTQFPSHSVIEKGQTVTLRCDPISGHDNLYWYRRVMGKEIKFLLHFVKESKQDESGMPNNRFLAERTGGTYSTLKVQPAELEDSGVYFCASSHPDRGWETQYFGPGTRLLVL.

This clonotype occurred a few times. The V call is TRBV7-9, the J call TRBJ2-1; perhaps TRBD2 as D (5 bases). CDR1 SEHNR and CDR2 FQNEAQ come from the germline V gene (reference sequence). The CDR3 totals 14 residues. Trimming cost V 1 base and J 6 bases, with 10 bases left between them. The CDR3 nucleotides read TGTGCCAGCAGCTTAGGCAGCGGTTCCAATGAGCAGTTCTTC. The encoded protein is CASSLGSGSNEQFF. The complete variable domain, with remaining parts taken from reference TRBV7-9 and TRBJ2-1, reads DTGVSQNPRHKITKRGQNVTFRCDPISEHNRLYWYRQTLGQGPEFLTYFQNEAQLEKSRLLSDRFSAERPKGSFSTLEIQRTEQGDSAMYLCASSLGSGSNEQFFGPGTRLTVL.

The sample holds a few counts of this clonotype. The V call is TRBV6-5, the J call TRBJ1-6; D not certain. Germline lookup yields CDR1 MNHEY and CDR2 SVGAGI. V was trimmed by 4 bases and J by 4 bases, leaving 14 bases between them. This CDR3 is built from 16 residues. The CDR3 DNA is TGTGCCAGCAGTTTAAGCTTTCCGCCTTATAATTCACCCCTCCACTTT. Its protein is CASSLSFPPYNSPLHF.

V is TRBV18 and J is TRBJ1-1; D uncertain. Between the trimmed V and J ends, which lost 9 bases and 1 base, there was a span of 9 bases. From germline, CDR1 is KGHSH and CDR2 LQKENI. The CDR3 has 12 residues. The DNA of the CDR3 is TGTGCCAGTAGTCGACAGAACACTGAAGCTTTCTTT. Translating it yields CASSRQNTEAFF.

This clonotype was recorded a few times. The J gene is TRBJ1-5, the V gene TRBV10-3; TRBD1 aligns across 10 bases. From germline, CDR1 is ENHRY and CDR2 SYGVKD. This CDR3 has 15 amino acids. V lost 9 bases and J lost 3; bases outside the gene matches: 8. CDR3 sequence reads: CAIGTGDFANQPQHF. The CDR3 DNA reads TGTGCCATTGGGACAGGGGATTTCGCCAATCAGCCCCAGCATTTT.

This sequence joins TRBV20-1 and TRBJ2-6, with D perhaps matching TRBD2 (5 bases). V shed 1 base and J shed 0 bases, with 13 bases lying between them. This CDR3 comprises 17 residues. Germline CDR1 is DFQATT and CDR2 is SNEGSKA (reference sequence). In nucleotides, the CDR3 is TGCAGTGCTAGAGCAATAATGGGGAGCTCTGGGGCCAACGTCCTGACTTTC. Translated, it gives CSARAIMGSSGANVLTF.

The CDR3 DNA reads as TGTGCCAGCAGCCAAGATGAAATGGGGGCGGATGAGCAGTTCTTC. Amino acids: CASSQDEMGADEQFF. The chain recombines TRBV4-2 with TRBJ2-1; D may be TRBD1 (6 bases). Trimming pared 0 bases from V and 8 bases from J, leaving 14 bases between. The CDR3 loop spans 15 amino acids. Germline CDR1 and CDR2: LGHNA and YNFKEQ.

The CDR3 sequence is CASSTLGVREKLFF. DNA for the CDR3: TGTGCCAGCAGTACCCTGGGGGTTAGGGAAAAACTGTTTTTT. The chain couples TRBV27 to TRBJ1-4; D may be TRBD1 (5 bases). CDR1 and CDR2 from the germline V gene are MNHEY and SMNVEV (reference sequence). The V end lost 5 bases, the J end lost 8 bases, and 15 bases lay between the germline ends. The CDR3 has 14 amino acids.

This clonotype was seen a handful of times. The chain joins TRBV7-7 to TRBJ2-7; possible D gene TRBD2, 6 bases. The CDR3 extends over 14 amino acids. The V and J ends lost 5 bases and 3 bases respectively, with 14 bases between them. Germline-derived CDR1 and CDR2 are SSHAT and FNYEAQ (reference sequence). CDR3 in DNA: TGTGCCAGCAGCCCCATGGCGGGAAGCTACGAGCAGTACTTC. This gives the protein CASSPMAGSYEQYF.

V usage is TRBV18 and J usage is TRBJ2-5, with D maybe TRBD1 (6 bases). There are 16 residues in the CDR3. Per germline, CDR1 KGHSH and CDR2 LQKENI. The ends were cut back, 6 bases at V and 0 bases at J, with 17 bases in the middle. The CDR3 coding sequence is TGTGCCAGCTCTTGGGGAAAACAGGGCTACCAAGAGACCCAGTACTTC. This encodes CASSWGKQGYQETQYF.

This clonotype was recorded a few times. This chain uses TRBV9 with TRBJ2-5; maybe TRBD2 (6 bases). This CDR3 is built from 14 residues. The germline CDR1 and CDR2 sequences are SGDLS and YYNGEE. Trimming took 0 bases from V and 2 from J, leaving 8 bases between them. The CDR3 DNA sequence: TGTGCCAGCAGCGTAGGTGCGGGACAAGAGACCCAGTACTTC. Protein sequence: CASSVGAGQETQYF.

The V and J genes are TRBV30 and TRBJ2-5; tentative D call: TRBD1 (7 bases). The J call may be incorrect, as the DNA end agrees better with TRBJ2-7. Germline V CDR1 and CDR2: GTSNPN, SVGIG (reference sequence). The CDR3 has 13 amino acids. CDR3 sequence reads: CAWSRRGPNEQYF. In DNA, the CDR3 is TGTGCCTGGAGTCGGAGGGGGCCGAACGAGCAGTACTTC.

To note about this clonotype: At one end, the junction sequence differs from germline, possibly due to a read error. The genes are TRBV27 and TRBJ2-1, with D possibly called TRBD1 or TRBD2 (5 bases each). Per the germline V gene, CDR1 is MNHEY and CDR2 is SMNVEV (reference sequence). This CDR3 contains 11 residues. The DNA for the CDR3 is TGTGCCAGCAATTGGGGACGGTGGCAGCACTTC. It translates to CASNWGRWQHF.

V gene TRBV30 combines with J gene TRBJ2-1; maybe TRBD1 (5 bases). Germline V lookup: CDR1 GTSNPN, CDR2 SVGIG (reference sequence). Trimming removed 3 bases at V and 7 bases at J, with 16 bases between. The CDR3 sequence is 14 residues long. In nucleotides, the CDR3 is TGTGCCTGGAGCGGAACTTGGGCAGGGAATGAGCAGTTCTTC. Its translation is CAWSGTWAGNEQFF.

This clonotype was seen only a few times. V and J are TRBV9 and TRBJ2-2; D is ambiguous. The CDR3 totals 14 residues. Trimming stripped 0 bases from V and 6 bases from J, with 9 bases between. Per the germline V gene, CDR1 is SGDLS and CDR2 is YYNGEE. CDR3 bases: TGTGCCAGCAGCGTAGTTGTCCCCGCCGGGGAGCTGTTTTTT. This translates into CASSVVVPAGELFF. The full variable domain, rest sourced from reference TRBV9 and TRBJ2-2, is DSGVTQTPKHLITATGQRVTLRCSPRSGDLSVYWYQQSLDQGLQFLIQYYNGEERAKGNILERFSAQQFPDLHSELNLSSLELGDSALYFCASSVVVPAGELFFGEGSRLTVL.

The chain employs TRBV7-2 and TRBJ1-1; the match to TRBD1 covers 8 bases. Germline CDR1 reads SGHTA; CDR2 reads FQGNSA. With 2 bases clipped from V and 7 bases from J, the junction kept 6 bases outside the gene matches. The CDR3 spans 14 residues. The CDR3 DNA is TGTGCCAGCAGCTTATCGACAGGGGCAGTTGAAGCTTTCTTT. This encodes CASSLSTGAVEAFF.

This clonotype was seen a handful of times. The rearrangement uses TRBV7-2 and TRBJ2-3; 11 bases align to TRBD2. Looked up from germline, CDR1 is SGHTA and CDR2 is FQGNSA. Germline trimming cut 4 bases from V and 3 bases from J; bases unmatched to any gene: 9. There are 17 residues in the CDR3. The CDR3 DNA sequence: TGTGCCAGCAGCTATCGAAAGCTAGCGGGAGGAACAGATACGCAGTATTTT. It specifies CASSYRKLAGGTDTQYF.

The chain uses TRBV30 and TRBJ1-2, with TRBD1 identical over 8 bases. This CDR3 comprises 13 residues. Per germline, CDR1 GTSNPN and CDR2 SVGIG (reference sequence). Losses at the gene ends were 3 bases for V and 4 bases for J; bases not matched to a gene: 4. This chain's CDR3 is CAWRQGGSYGYTF. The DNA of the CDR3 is TGTGCCTGGAGACAGGGGGGCTCCTATGGCTACACCTTC. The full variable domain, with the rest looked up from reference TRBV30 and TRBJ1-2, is SQTIHQWPATLVQPVGSPLSLECTVEGTSNPNLYWYRQAAGRGLQLLFYSVGIGQISSEVPQNLSASRPQDRQFILSSKKLLLSDSGFYLCAWRQGGSYGYTFGSGTRLTVV.

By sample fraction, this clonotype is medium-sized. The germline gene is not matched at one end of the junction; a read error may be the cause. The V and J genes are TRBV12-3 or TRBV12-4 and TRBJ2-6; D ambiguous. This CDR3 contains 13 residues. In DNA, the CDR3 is TGCGCCAGCAGCTTGGCTGGGGCCAACGTCCTGACTTTC. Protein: CASSLAGANVLTF.

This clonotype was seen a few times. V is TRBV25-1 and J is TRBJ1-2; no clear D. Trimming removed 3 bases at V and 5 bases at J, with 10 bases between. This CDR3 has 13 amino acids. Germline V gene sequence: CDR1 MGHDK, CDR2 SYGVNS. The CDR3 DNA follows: TGTGCCAGCAGTGAGAGGACGTCATATGGCTACACCTTC. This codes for CASSERTSYGYTF.

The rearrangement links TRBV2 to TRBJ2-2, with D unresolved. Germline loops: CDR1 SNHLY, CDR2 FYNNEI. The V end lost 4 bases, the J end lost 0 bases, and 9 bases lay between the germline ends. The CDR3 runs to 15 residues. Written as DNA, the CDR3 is TGTGCCAGCAGTGTGGACCGATCGAACACCGGGGAGCTGTTTTTT. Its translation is CASSVDRSNTGELFF.

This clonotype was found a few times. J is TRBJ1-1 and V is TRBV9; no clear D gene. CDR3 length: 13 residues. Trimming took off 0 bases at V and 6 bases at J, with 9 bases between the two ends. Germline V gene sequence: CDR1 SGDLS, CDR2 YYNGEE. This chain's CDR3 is CASSVVVDSEAFF. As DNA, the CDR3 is TGTGCCAGCAGCGTAGTGGTAGATTCTGAAGCTTTCTTT.

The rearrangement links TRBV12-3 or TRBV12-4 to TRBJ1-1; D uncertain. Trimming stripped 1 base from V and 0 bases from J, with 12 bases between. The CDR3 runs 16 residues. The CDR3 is CASSLVPQPVNTEAFF. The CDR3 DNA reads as TGTGCCAGCAGTTTAGTTCCCCAGCCGGTGAACACTGAAGCTTTCTTT.

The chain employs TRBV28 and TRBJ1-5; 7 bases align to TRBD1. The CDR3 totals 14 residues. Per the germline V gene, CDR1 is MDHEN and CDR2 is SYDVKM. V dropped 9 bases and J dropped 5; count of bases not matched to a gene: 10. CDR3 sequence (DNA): TGTGCCAGTCAGGGGGGTGGGAGCTATCAGCCCCAGCATTTT. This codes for CASQGGGSYQPQHF.